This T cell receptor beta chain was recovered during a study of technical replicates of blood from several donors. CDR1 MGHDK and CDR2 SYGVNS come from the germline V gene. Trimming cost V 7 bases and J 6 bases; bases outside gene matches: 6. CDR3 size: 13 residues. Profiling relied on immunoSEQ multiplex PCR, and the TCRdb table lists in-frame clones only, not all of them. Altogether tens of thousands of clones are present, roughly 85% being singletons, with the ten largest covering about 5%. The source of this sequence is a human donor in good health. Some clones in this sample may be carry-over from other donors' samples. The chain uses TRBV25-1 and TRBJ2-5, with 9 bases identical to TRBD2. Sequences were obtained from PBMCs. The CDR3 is CASNSSGVKTQYF. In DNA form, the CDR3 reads TGTGCCAGCAATTCTAGCGGGGTAAAGACCCAGTACTTC.